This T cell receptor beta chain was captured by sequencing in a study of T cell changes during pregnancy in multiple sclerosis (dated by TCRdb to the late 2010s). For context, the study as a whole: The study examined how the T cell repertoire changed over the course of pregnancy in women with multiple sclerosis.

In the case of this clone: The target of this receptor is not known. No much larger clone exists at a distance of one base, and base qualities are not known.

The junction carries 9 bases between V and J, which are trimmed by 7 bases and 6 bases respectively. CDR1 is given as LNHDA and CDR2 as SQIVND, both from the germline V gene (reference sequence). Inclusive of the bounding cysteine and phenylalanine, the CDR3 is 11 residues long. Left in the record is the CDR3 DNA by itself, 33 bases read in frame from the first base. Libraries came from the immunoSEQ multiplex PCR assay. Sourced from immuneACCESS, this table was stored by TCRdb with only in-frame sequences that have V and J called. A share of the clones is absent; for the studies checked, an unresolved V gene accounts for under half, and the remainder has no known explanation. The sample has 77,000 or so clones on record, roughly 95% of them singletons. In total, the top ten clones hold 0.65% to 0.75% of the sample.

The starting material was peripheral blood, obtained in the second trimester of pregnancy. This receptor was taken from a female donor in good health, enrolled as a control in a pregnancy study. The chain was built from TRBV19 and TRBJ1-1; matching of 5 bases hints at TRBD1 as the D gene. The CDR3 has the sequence CASKGGAEAFF. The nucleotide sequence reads TGTGCCAGTAAAGGAGGGGCTGAAGCTTTCTTT.